A single sample gave rise to the 11 T cell receptor beta chains below, sequenced in a study of blood T cell repertoires in COVID-19. Libraries were prepared by immunoSEQ multiplex PCR; TCRdb keeps only in-frame clonotypes and omits some of them. The data contain 140,000 or so clones, 85% to 90% of them seen just once; the ten biggest clones take up approximately 11%. The sequenced sample consisted of peripheral blood. The source is a woman older than 75 with acute or convalescent COVID-19.

This chain uses TRBV6-2 or TRBV6-3 with TRBJ2-7, with 9 bases that match TRBD1. The CDR3 consists of 18 residues. J lost 3 bases, V lost 0 bases, and 12 bases had no gene match. Germline V gives CDR1 MNHEY, CDR2 SVGEGT. In DNA form, the CDR3 reads TGTGCCAGCAGTTACTCCCCCTGGGACAGGGCCAAGGACTACGAGCAGTACTTC. Amino acid sequence: CASSYSPWDRAKDYEQYF.

This chain links TRBV7-6 with TRBJ2-2, with 13 bases lining up with TRBD2. The germline CDR1 and CDR2 sequences are SGHVS and FNYEAQ. V trimming: 4 bases; J trimming: 8 bases; junction bases outside the gene matches: 7. This CDR3 spans 16 amino acids. CDR3 sequence: CASSSGLAGFTGELFF. The CDR3 DNA sequence: TGTGCCAGCAGCTCGGGACTAGCGGGGTTTACTGGGGAGCTGTTTTTT.

The chain employs TRBV29-1 and TRBJ2-4; 8 bases agree with TRBD2. The CDR3 has 15 amino acids. The germline CDR1 and CDR2 sequences are SQVTM and ANQGSEA. V was clipped by 1 base and J by 6 bases; unmatched bases: 8. The CDR3 region is CSVEGNAGGLNIQYF. The CDR3, as DNA: TGCAGCGTTGAAGGAAACGCGGGGGGCTTAAACATTCAGTACTTC. The variable domain in full, completed from reference TRBV29-1 and TRBJ2-4, reads SAVISQKPSRDICQRGTSLTIQCQVDSQVTMMFWYRQQPGQSLTLIATANQGSEATYESGFVIDKFPISRPNLTFSTLTVSNMSPEDSSIYLCSVEGNAGGLNIQYFGAGTRLSVL.

A note on this clone: In the same sample, other DNA sequences code for this CDR3. The V and J genes are TRBV7-2 and TRBJ2-5; TRBD2 aligns across 13 bases. J was trimmed by 2 bases and V by 1 base; bases with no gene match: 1. The CDR3 is 16 amino acids. The germline V gene has CDR1 SGHTA and CDR2 FQGNSA. CDR3 sequence reads: CASSLGLAGGQETQYF. The CDR3 region has the DNA TGTGCCAGCAGCTTAGGACTAGCGGGGGGTCAAGAGACCCAGTACTTC. The variable domain in full, completed from reference TRBV7-2 and TRBJ2-5, reads GAGVSQSPSNKVTEKGKDVELRCDPISGHTALYWYRQSLGQGLEFLIYFQGNSAPDKSGLPSDRFSAERTGGSVSTLTIQRTQQEDSAVYLCASSLGLAGGQETQYFGPGTRLLVL.

This chain uses TRBV2 with TRBJ1-2; D not resolved. V dropped 4 bases and J dropped 8 bases, with 14 bases sitting between them. The CDR3 is 13 amino acids. Germline CDR1 SNHLY, CDR2 FYNNEI. The CDR3 DNA reads as TGTGCCAGCAGTGTGCGGGCATCTGACGGCTACACCTTC. It translates to CASSVRASDGYTF.

The J gene is TRBJ1-1, the V gene TRBV11-3; tentative D call: TRBD1 (6 bases). The germline gives CDR1 SGHNT, CDR2 YENEEA. The CDR3 is made up of 14 amino acids. Trimming pared 3 bases from V and 1 base from J, leaving 9 bases between. The DNA for the CDR3 is TGTGCCAGCAGCTTTCAGGGGCAGAACACTGAAGCTTTCTTT. Translation: CASSFQGQNTEAFF.

The chain is built from TRBV5-1 and TRBJ2-5; the match to TRBD1 covers 11 bases. Germline trimming cut 4 bases from V and 2 bases from J; bases unmatched to any gene: 7. The CDR3 contains 16 residues. Germline V gives CDR1 SGHRS, CDR2 YFSETQ. The CDR3 DNA is TGCGCCAGCAGCACCGTTGGGACAGGGGGTCAAGAGACCCAGTACTTC. This codes for CASSTVGTGGQETQYF.

The V gene is TRBV6-1, the J gene TRBJ1-5; possibly TRBD1 for D (5 bases). The ends were cut back, 3 bases at V and 3 bases at J, with 9 bases in the middle. This CDR3 contains 14 residues. Germline V CDR1 and CDR2: MNHNS, SASEGT. CDR3 nucleotides: TGTGCCAGCAGTGACCAGGGATACAATCAGCCCCAGCATTTT. Protein sequence: CASSDQGYNQPQHF.

The chain is built from TRBV27 and TRBJ1-2; D is perhaps TRBD1 (5 bases). V lost 0 bases and J lost 3, with 11 bases in between. Germline loops: CDR1 MNHEY, CDR2 SMNVEV (reference sequence). This CDR3 spans 15 amino acids. The CDR3 spells CASSLSGGVDYGYTF. The CDR3 DNA is TGTGCCAGCAGTTTATCGGGGGGGGTTGACTATGGCTACACCTTC.

The chain recombines TRBV7-2 with TRBJ1-1; D remains unclear. This CDR3 comprises 14 residues. The germline V gene has CDR1 SGHTA and CDR2 FQGNSA. The V end lost 1 base, the J end lost 0 bases, and 6 bases lay between the germline ends. The CDR3 region has the DNA TGTGCCAGCAGCTTAGAACGGGTGAACACTGAAGCTTTCTTT. It specifies CASSLERVNTEAFF. Full variable domain (rest looked up from reference TRBV7-2 and TRBJ1-1): GAGVSQSPSNKVTEKGKDVELRCDPISGHTALYWYRQSLGQGLEFLIYFQGNSAPDKSGLPSDRFSAERTGGSVSTLTIQRTQQEDSAVYLCASSLERVNTEAFFGQGTRLTVV.

With respect to this clone: In the same sample, other DNA sequences code for this CDR3. The chain is built from TRBV7-2 and TRBJ1-2; D is unresolved. The ends were cut back, 3 bases at V and 4 bases at J, with 9 bases in the middle. The CDR3 covers 13 residues. CDR1 and CDR2 from the germline V gene are SGHTA and FQGNSA. The CDR3 DNA follows: TGTGCCAGCAGCTTGTCCGGGGTCTATGGCTACACCTTC. This codes for CASSLSGVYGYTF. Supplemented by reference TRBV7-2 and TRBJ1-2, the full variable domain reads GAGVSQSPSNKVTEKGKDVELRCDPISGHTALYWYRQSLGQGLEFLIYFQGNSAPDKSGLPSDRFSAERTGGSVSTLTIQRTQQEDSAVYLCASSLSGVYGYTFGSGTRLTVV.